This TCR beta chain appears in the sequencing data of a study of T cells in Graves' hyperthyroidism and ophthalmopathy. Overall study context: Staff took peripheral blood when the initial diagnosis was made, before any treatment began.

Trimming cost V 7 bases and J 13 bases; bases outside gene matches: 8. Germline CDR1 is MNHEY and CDR2 is SMNVEV (reference sequence). CDR3 length equals 12 residues. Notes on the study in general: Ophthalmopathy and stable hyperthyroidism were separated by a 13 V-J model.

RNA transcripts served as the template for amplifying TCR beta CDR3 regions. HTBI primers were used for first-round RT-PCR of the TCR CDR3. TCRdb called the multiplex PCR reads again in MiXCR, with one record for every CDR3 protein. Here the sample spans roughly 630,000 distinct CDR3 sequences, approximately 14% being singletons. Graves' hyperthyroidism without ophthalmopathy progression within 18 months was termed stable. This clonotype was seen a few times. As yet, its antigen is unknown. The receptor was isolated from a woman aged 25 to 45 with Graves' hyperthyroidism. This sequence joins TRBV27 and TRBJ1-4; 8 nucleotides align to TRBD1. Sequenced sample: blood. The chain's CDR3 is CASTQGARRLFF. The CDR3 DNA is TGTGCCAGCACCCAGGGGGCGCGAAGACTGTTTTTT.